Shown below are 14 T cell receptor beta chains from a single sample sequenced in a study of long-term antiretroviral therapy in people with HIV. The run of the v3.0 immunoSEQ assay was at survey level. Produced via immunoSEQ multiplex PCR; TCRdb's table is partial and in-frame only. The top ten hold roughly 12% of the sample, which has 12,000 to 15,000 clones, around 90% seen once. This specimen was unsorted PBMCs, taken 6.2 years after starting antiretroviral therapy. The receptors were sampled from a man aged 40-55 years with HIV.

The rearrangement links TRBV18 to TRBJ1-3; D gene unclear. CDR1 KGHSH and CDR2 LQKENI come from the germline V gene. V was pared by 5 bases and J by 0 bases, with 14 bases between. The CDR3 is 16 amino acids. For the CDR3, the DNA is TGTGCCAGCTCATTACTTGCGGTTAGCTCTGGAAACACCATATATTTT. It is translated as CASSLLAVSSGNTIYF.

The rearrangement uses TRBV19 and TRBJ2-3; D may be TRBD1 (5 bases). CDR1 is LNHDA, CDR2 SQIVND, per germline (reference sequence). Trimming stripped 9 bases from V and 5 bases from J, with 15 bases between. The CDR3 loop spans 13 amino acids. Here the CDR3 reads CASAGPRGDTQYF. The CDR3 DNA is TGTGCCAGCGCAGGTCCAAGGGGAGATACGCAGTATTTT. The full variable domain, completed using reference TRBV19 and TRBJ2-3, is DGGITQSPKYLFRKEGQNVTLSCEQNLNHDAMYWYRQDPGQGLRLIYYSQIVNDFQKGDIAEGYSVSREKKESFPLTVTSAQKNPTAFYLCASAGPRGDTQYFGPGTRLTVL.

This chain links TRBV5-1 with TRBJ1-5; unclear D gene. Germline CDR1 is SGHRS and CDR2 is YFSETQ. Trimming shortened V by 3 bases and J by 1 base, and 8 bases separated the two germline ends. CDR3 length: 14 amino acids. In nucleotides, the CDR3 is TGCGCCAGCAGCTCGGGAGGCAGCAATCAGCCCCAGCATTTT. As protein: CASSSGGSNQPQHF.

This chain joins TRBV7-2 and TRBJ2-2; the D gene is possibly TRBD2 (6 bases). This CDR3 contains 14 residues. CDR1 and CDR2 (germline): SGHTA, FQGNSA. V lost 3 bases and J 5 bases, leaving 10 bases between the germline ends. The CDR3 loop is CASSLRGPTGELFF. CDR3 in DNA: TGTGCCAGCAGCTTGCGGGGACCTACCGGGGAGCTGTTTTTT.

This chain uses TRBV6-4 with TRBJ2-5; a possible D gene is TRBD2 (5 bases). CDR3 size: 12 residues. Germline V gives CDR1 MRHNA, CDR2 SNTAGT. Trimming shortened V by 2 bases and J by 9 bases, and 10 bases separated the two germline ends. CDR3 residues: CASSDRVEAQYF. CDR3 coding DNA: TGTGCCAGCAGTGACCGGGTGGAGGCCCAGTACTTC.

The chain employs TRBV4-1 and TRBJ2-5; tentatively, D is TRBD2 (6 bases). V was shortened by 1 base and J by 1 base, with 13 bases between the two germline ends. The CDR3 runs to 16 residues. Germline V gives CDR1 MGHRA, CDR2 YSYEKL. The CDR3 protein is CASSQGDSGFQETQYF. DNA for the CDR3: TGCGCCAGCAGCCAAGGGGACTCAGGGTTCCAAGAGACCCAGTACTTC.

The rearrangement links TRBV6-1 to TRBJ1-1, with 9 bases aligning to TRBD1. Germline-derived CDR1 and CDR2 are MNHNS and SASEGT. This CDR3 has 15 amino acids. The V gene end was trimmed by 9 bases and the J gene end by 1 base; junction bases not matched to a gene: 9. As DNA, the CDR3 is TGTGCCAGTCCAAAGGGACAGGGTCGGAACACTGAAGCTTTCTTT. Translation: CASPKGQGRNTEAFF.

This sequence joins TRBV18 and TRBJ2-1; the D is unclear. The V and J ends lost 2 bases and 3 bases respectively, with 8 bases between them. The length of the CDR3 is 14 residues. CDR1 and CDR2 from the germline V gene are KGHSH and LQKENI. The CDR3 region has the DNA TGTGCCAGCTCACCAAAAGGAGACTACAATGAGCAGTTCTTC. Its protein product is CASSPKGDYNEQFF.

CDR3 sequence: CSATLTGELFF. The CDR3 DNA follows: TGCAGTGCTACCTTAACCGGGGAGCTGTTTTTT. V and J are TRBV20-1 and TRBJ2-2, with D unclear. Trimming took 4 bases from V and 5 from J, leaving 5 bases between them. Germline CDR1 is DFQATT and CDR2 is SNEGSKA (reference sequence). This CDR3 has 11 residues.

The chain uses TRBV2 and TRBJ2-1; D perhaps matches TRBD2 (6 bases). Per germline, CDR1 SNHLY and CDR2 FYNNEI. The CDR3 is 15 amino acids. Between the trimmed V and J ends, which lost 5 bases and 6 bases, there was a span of 17 bases. CDR3 nucleotide sequence: TGTGCCAGCAGTCCCCTTACGGGAGTCGGCAATGAGCAGTTCTTC. Residues: CASSPLTGVGNEQFF.

V usage is TRBV11-2 and J usage is TRBJ1-1; D might be TRBD1 (5 bases). The germline gives CDR1 SGHAT, CDR2 FQNNGV. V was clipped by 0 bases and J by 6 bases, with 8 bases between them. This CDR3 is 13 amino acids long. CDR3 bases: TGTGCCAGCAGCTTAGACAGGGTAGCTGAAGCTTTCTTT. This sequence encodes CASSLDRVAEAFF.

The chain carries TRBV5-5 and TRBJ2-7; 8 bases fit TRBD1. Looked up from germline, CDR1 is SGHKS and CDR2 is YYEKEE (reference sequence). The CDR3 length is 16 residues. Losses at the gene ends were 0 bases for V and 2 bases for J; bases not matched to a gene: 7. The CDR3 region is CASSLVWGTGTYEQYF. Here the CDR3 DNA reads TGTGCCAGCAGCTTGGTCTGGGGGACAGGCACCTACGAGCAGTACTTC.

The V gene is TRBV19, the J gene TRBJ1-1, with D maybe TRBD1 (5 bases). Germline CDR1 is LNHDA and CDR2 is SQIVND (reference sequence). The V end was cut by 0 bases, the J end by 0 bases, with 8 bases between. The CDR3 sequence is 15 residues long. The DNA for the CDR3 is TGTGCCAGTAGTATAGACAGGGCGGTGAACACTGAAGCTTTCTTT. It encodes CASSIDRAVNTEAFF.

This clone was observed once. The V and J genes are TRBV30 and TRBJ2-1, with D unclear. CDR1 and CDR2 (germline): GTSNPN, SVGIG (reference sequence). V lost 2 bases to trimming and J lost 6 bases, with 5 bases between them. This CDR3 is 11 amino acids long. Here the CDR3 DNA reads TGTGCCTGGAGTTTAGTCAATGAGCAGTTCTTC. Protein sequence: CAWSLVNEQFF.